Below are 2 T cell receptor beta chains sequenced from a single sample in a study of blood T cell dynamics during melanoma immunotherapy. Produced via immunoSEQ multiplex PCR; TCRdb's table is partial and in-frame only. The sample contains approximately 9,800 clones, about nine tenths of which appear only once. Specified time point: week 3, after first cycle of checkpoint inhibitor. The sample was blood, taken from a patient treated with checkpoint blockade. The receptors originated from a human donor with melanoma.

A single count supports this clone. The chain has TRBV7-9 and TRBJ2-7; D gene ambiguous. From germline, CDR1 is SEHNR and CDR2 FQNEAQ (reference sequence). Trimming cost V 4 bases and J 2 bases, with 24 bases left between them. The CDR3 runs 18 residues. CDR3 residues: CASSSSTPLDGNAYEQYF. As DNA, the CDR3 is TGTGCCAGCAGCTCATCTACCCCGCTGGACGGAAACGCCTACGAGCAGTACTTC.

The chain carries TRBV7-9 and TRBJ2-7; D uncertain. Trimming left V 4 bases short and J 0 bases short, with 4 bases between. CDR3 length equals 12 residues. Germline CDR1 is SEHNR and CDR2 is FQNEAQ (reference sequence). CDR3 DNA: TGTGCCAGCAGCTACTTCTCCTACGAGCAGTACTTC. Translating it yields CASSYFSYEQYF.